This is a list of T cell receptor beta chains from one sample in a study of OX40 agonist ivuxolimab in advanced cancers. Profiling relied on immunoSEQ multiplex PCR, and the TCRdb table lists in-frame clones only, not all of them. The sample yields tens of thousands of clones, 84% seen once. This specimen consisted of CD4+ or CD8+ T cells sorted from blood, obtained in a trial of the OX40 agonist ivuxolimab. The receptor set was obtained from an adult with an advanced solid tumor such as melanoma, head and neck, liver or kidney cancer. The conserved cysteine and the conserved F or W are not part of the CDR3 here. The order of the fields is J gene, CDR3 length, V gene, CDR3 protein.

TRBJ2-7 | 13 | TRBV7-9 | ASSFITGGSYEQY
TRBJ2-1 | 15 | TRBV7-9 | ASGGVVDRAPYNEQF
TRBJ2-3 | 14 | TRBV25-1 | ASSEWVQDSTDTQY
TRBJ2-2 | 12 | TRBV7-9 | ASSSPLAAGELF
TRBJ1-5 | 12 | TRBV4-1 | ASSPVGEGQPQH
TRBJ1-6 | 15 | TRBV9 | ASSVGFWTGYNSPLH
TRBJ1-1 | 9 | TRBV6-5 | ASSYGTEAF
TRBJ2-6 | 17 | TRBV19 | ASSAVSGTGVKGANVLT
TRBJ1-1 | 12 | TRBV6-5 | ASSYSGDLTEAF
TRBJ1-5 | 14 | TRBV7-9 | ASSRFGGKGNQPQH
TRBJ1-1 | 13 | TRBV4-3 | ASRRAGGFDTEAF
TRBJ2-1 | 16 | TRBV9 | ASSPAIAGPRSYNEQF
TRBJ1-1 | 13 | TRBV9 | ASSESDRKNTEAF
TRBJ2-1 | 14 | TRBV5-1 | ASSLAWDSPYNEQF
TRBJ2-6 | 15 | TRBV4-1 | ASSQVGEGPGANVLT
TRBJ2-1 | 13 | TRBV11-2 | ASSSKRDSDYEQF
TRBJ2-1 | 12 | TRBV7-9 | ASMPNRLPNEQF
TRBJ1-5 | 13 | TRBV6-6 | ASGQLAPGNQPQH
TRBJ2-3 | 12 | TRBV5-3 | ARRYGWSTDTQY
TRBJ1-3 | 18 | TRBV10-3 | AISKTGSKGEGSSGNTIY
TRBJ2-7 | 13 | TRBV2 | ASSYSAGTNYEQY
TRBJ1-5 | 11 | TRBV2 | ASNGGSNQPQH
TRBJ2-1 | 13 | TRBV2 | ASSAGTSRYNEQF
TRBJ2-3 | 13 | TRBV6-5 | ASSYLQAVSDTQY
TRBJ2-1 | 12 | TRBV7-9 | ASRSGNSYNEQF
TRBJ2-7 | 11 | TRBV6-1 | ASSFTRSYEQY
TRBJ2-7 | 9 | TRBV29-1 | SVPGTLEQY
TRBJ1-5 | 16 | TRBV15 | ATSRDSSTGSGNQPQH
TRBJ1-5 | 11 | TRBV7-9 | ASSPGGNQPQH
TRBJ2-5 | 14 | TRBV7-8 | ASSVVGLAGEETQY
TRBJ1-2 | 10 | TRBV2 | ASIPHMDGYT
TRBJ2-3 | 12 | TRBV7-9 | ASSLETAKDTQY
TRBJ1-6 | 12 | TRBV6-6 | ASSYRGLDSPLH
TRBJ2-1 | 14 | TRBV13 | ASSLGGGPNFDEQF
TRBJ1-2 | 13 | TRBV9 | ASSGGDEGINGYT
TRBJ2-1 | 14 | TRBV4-1 | ASSRRGSGAYNEQF
TRBJ1-1 | 11 | TRBV7-9 | ASSLGSGVEAF
TRBJ1-2 | 12 | TRBV7-6 | ASSPGPFVYGYT
TRBJ1-5 | 15 | TRBV4-1 | ASSKVIAGTVNQPQH
TRBJ2-7 | 13 | TRBV27 | ASSFKDRGWYEQY
TRBJ2-7 | 9 | TRBV20-1 | SAPRGVEQY
TRBJ1-5 | 13 | TRBV6-5 | ASSPGQGPNQPQH
TRBJ2-4 | 10 | TRBV7-9 | ASSQLGNIQY
TRBJ2-1 | 14 | TRBV2 | ASSGKLDFQKNEQF
TRBJ1-1 | 11 | TRBV10-3 | AINQGARTEAF
TRBJ1-4 | 14 | TRBV15 | ATSNSSGTGAEKLF
TRBJ1-2 | 13 | TRBV15 | ATSSPRQGNYGYT
TRBJ2-7 | 11 | TRBV2 | ASSERLTYEQY